This T cell receptor (beta chain) was retrieved from a study of cytomegalovirus exposure and HLA in healthy donors. Primers: 60 Vbeta forward and 13 Jbeta reverse. Sequenced by immunoSEQ multiplex PCR; TCRdb stores in-frame clones only, minus some. The data contain about 150,000 clones, 70% to 80% of them seen just once; the ten biggest clones take up 2.2%. Trimming pared 4 bases from V and 3 bases from J, leaving 13 bases between. The CDR3 has 14 residues. Germline V CDR1 and CDR2: SEHNR, FQNEAQ (reference sequence). The sequenced material came from PBMCs. The rearrangement joins TRBV7-9 to TRBJ2-7, with D perhaps TRBD1 (6 bases). This receptor was identified in a man younger than 40 in good health and CMV-seronegative. The CDR3 spells CASSSYSGVYEQYF. CDR3 DNA: TGTGCCAGCAGCTCATACTCAGGGGTCTACGAGCAGTACTTC.